The present T cell receptor beta chain was sequenced within a study of response to subunit inactivated influenza vaccine. Study observations and caveats: A suggestion made by the authors is that each seasonal influenza vaccination recruits few new T cells.

There are a few counts of this clonotype. Its antigen is undetermined. MiXCR was run by TCRdb on the RT-PCR reads, yielding one entry per CDR3 protein. The sample includes 550,000 to 650,000 distinct CDR3 sequences, 10% to 15% seen only once; the top ten take about 10%. This CDR3 has 13 residues. Germline CDR1 LNHNV, CDR2 YYDKDF (reference sequence). V shed 5 bases, J shed 5 bases, and the junction held 2 bases outside the gene matches. Sequencing was performed on PBMCs from blood, taken on the day of vaccination. The gene calls are TRBV15 and TRBJ2-1, with 8 nucleotides matching TRBD2. The clonotype comes from a man aged 45-65 years who received an inactivated influenza vaccine. DNA for the CDR3: TGTGCCACCAGCGGGACTAGAAACAATGAGCAGTTCTTC. Its protein product is CATSGTRNNEQFF.